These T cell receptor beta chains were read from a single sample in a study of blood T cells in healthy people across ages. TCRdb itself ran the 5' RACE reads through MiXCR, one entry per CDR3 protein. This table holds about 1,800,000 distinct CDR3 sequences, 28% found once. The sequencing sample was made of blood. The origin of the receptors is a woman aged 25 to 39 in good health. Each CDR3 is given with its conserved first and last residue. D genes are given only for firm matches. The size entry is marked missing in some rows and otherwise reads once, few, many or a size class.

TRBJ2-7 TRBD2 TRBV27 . CASSLYGGVLVEQYF TGTGCCAGCAGTTTATACGGGGGGGTTTTAGTCGAGCAGTACTTC
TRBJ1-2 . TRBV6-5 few CASSYSILGTSGIRGYTF TGTGCCAGCAGTTACTCGATCTTAGGCACCTCGGGAATAAGAGGCTACACCTTC
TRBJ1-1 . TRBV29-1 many CSVVPISEAFF TGCAGCGTTGTTCCGATCTCTGAAGCTTTCTTT
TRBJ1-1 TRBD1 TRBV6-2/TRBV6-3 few CASSFRAGTGAFF TGTGCCAGCAGTTTTCGAGCCGGGACAGGGGCTTTCTTT
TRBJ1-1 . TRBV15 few CATTPRGVGTEAFF TGTGCCACCACTCCTAGGGGGGTGGGCACTGAAGCTTTCTTT
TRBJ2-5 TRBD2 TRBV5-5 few CASSLQPSSGSGTQYF TGTGCCAGCAGCTTGCAACCCTCGAGCGGGAGTGGGACCCAGTACTTC
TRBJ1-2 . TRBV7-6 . CASSKGGNYGYTF TGTGCCAGCAGCAAAGGCGGGAACTATGGCTACACCTTC
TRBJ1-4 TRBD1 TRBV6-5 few CASSYRIVLLGDSDSNEKLFF TGTGCCAGCAGTTACCGTATTGTACTCTTAGGGGACAGTGACTCTAATGAAAAACTGTTTTTT
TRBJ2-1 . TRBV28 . CASSSPGEYNEQFF TGTGCCAGCAGTTCCCCCGGGGAATACAATGAGCAGTTCTTC
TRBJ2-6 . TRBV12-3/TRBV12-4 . CASSLPQAGANVLTF TGTGCCAGCAGTTTACCCCAGGCTGGGGCCAACGTCCTGACTTTC
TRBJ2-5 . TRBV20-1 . CSADRGTAGADEQYF TGCAGTGCTGATAGAGGGACGGCAGGAGCTGATGAGCAGTACTTC
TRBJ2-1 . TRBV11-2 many CASSSTGTAYNEQFF TGTGCCAGCAGCTCAACCGGGACGGCCTACAATGAGCAGTTCTTC
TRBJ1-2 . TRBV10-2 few CASSEGVGCYGYTF TGCGCCAGCAGTGAGGGTGTGGGATGTTATGGCTACACCTTC
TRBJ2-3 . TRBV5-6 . CASSLKGLDTQYF TGTGCCAGCAGCTTGAAGGGATTAGATACGCAGTATTTT
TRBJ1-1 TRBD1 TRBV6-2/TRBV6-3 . CASSYSQGQGRNTEAFF TGTGCCAGCAGTTACTCGCAAGGACAGGGGAGGAACACTGAAGCTTTCTTT
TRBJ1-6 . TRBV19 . CASSPSNVDSPLHF TGTGCCAGTAGTCCCAGTAACGTGGATTCACCCCTCCACTTT
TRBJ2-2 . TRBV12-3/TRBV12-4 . CASTSGMTNTGELFF TGTGCCAGCACGTCCGGGATGACGAACACCGGGGAGCTGTTTTTT
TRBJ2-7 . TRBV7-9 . CATDSPGYNEQYF TGTGCCACGGACAGTCCGGGCTACAATGAGCAGTACTTC
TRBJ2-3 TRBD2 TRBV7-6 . CASSLGRERADTQYF TGTGCCAGCAGCTTGGGGCGGGAGAGGGCAGATACGCAGTATTTT
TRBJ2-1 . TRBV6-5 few CASSYRVLSEQFF TGTGCCAGCAGTTACAGGGTCCTTAGTGAGCAGTTCTTC
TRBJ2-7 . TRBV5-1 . CASSLGDRSYNEQYF TGCGCCAGCAGCTTGGGGGACCGCTCCTACAATGAGCAGTACTTC
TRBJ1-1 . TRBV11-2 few CASSSDPGDSSTEAFF TGTGCCAGCAGTTCGGACCCAGGGGACTCAAGCACTGAAGCTTTCTTT
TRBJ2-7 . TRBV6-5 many CASSYSLGYYEQYF TGTGCCAGCAGTTACTCGCTAGGGTACTACGAGCAGTACTTC
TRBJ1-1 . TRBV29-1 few CLQEVNTEAFF TGCCTGCAGGAGGTGAACACTGAAGCTTTCTTT
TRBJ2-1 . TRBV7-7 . CASSSSHRVGNEQFF TGTGCCAGCAGCTCGTCCCACAGGGTAGGCAATGAGCAGTTCTTC
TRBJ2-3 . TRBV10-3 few CAISEPTTSTDTQYF TGTGCCATCAGTGAGCCAACTACTAGCACAGATACGCAGTATTTT
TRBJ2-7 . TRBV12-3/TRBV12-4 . CASSGGRLTKNEQYF TGTGCCAGCAGTGGGGGGCGGCTAACGAAAAACGAGCAGTACTTC
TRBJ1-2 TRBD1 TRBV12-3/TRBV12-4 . CASSLWDRANYGYTF TGTGCCAGCAGTTTATGGGACAGGGCCAACTATGGCTACACCTTC
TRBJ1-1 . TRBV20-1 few CSASLPPGYTEAFF TGCAGTGCTAGCCTACCCCCAGGGTACACTGAAGCTTTCTTT
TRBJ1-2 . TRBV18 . CASSPPSRQARGYGYTF TGTGCCAGCTCACCACCAAGTCGTCAGGCCCGGGGCTATGGCTACACCTTC
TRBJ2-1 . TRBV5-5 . CASSLPKTGLNNEQFF TGTGCCAGCAGCTTGCCAAAGACAGGTCTGAACAATGAGCAGTTCTTC
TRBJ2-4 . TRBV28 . CASSLSGGTLAKNIQYF TGTGCCAGCAGTTTATCCGGGGGGACACTAGCCAAAAACATTCAGTACTTC
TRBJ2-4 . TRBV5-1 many CASSLSTGYDIQYF TGCGCCAGCAGCTTATCAACAGGGTATGACATTCAGTACTTC
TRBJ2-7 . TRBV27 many CASRHGAYEQYF TGTGCCAGCAGACATGGGGCCTACGAGCAGTACTTC
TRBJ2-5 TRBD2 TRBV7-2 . CASSLVAGSPETQYF TGTGCCAGCAGCTTAGTAGCGGGCTCTCCCGAGACCCAGTACTTC
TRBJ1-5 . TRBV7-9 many CASSPEGSNQPQHF TGTGCCAGCAGCCCCGAGGGTAGCAATCAGCCCCAGCATTTT
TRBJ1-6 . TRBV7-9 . CASSLAVGSPLHF TGTGCCAGCAGCTTAGCAGTGGGTTCACCCCTCCACTTT
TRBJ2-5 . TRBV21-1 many CASSIKTQYF TGTGCCAGCAGCATTAAGACCCAGTACTTC
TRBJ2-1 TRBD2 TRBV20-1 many CSARTSGNNEQFF TGCAGTGCTAGAACTAGCGGGAACAATGAGCAGTTCTTC
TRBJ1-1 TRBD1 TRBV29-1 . CSGQTGTGSEAFF TGCAGCGGACAAACCGGGACAGGATCTGAAGCTTTCTTT
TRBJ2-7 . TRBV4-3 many CASSQDQDLAYEQYF TGCGCCAGCAGCCAAGATCAGGACCTTGCCTACGAGCAGTACTTC
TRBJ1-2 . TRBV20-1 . CSASSAGEGYTF TGCAGTGCTAGCTCGGCCGGGGAGGGCTACACCTTC
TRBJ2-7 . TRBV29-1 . CSIEAGEGYEQYF TGCAGCATTGAGGCAGGGGAAGGCTACGAGCAGTACTTC
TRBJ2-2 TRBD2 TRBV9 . CASSVRGMAGADGELFF TGTGCCAGCAGCGTAAGGGGAATGGCGGGAGCGGACGGGGAGCTGTTTTTT
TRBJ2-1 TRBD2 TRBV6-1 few CASSEVAGNSFF TGTGCCAGCAGTGAAGTAGCGGGGAATTCGTTCTTC
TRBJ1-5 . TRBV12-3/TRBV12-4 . CASSGEAANQPQHF TGTGCCAGCAGCGGGGAGGCGGCTAATCAGCCCCAGCATTTT
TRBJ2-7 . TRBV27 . CASSLVAGQAYEQYF TGTGCCAGCAGTTTGGTAGCGGGACAGGCCTACGAGCAGTACTTC
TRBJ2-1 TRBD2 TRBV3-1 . CASSPLAGGDEQFF TGTGCCAGCAGCCCGTTAGCGGGGGGGGATGAGCAGTTCTTC
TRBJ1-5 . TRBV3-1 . CASSQRGVNQPQHF TGTGCCAGCAGCCAAAGGGGGGTCAATCAGCCCCAGCATTTT